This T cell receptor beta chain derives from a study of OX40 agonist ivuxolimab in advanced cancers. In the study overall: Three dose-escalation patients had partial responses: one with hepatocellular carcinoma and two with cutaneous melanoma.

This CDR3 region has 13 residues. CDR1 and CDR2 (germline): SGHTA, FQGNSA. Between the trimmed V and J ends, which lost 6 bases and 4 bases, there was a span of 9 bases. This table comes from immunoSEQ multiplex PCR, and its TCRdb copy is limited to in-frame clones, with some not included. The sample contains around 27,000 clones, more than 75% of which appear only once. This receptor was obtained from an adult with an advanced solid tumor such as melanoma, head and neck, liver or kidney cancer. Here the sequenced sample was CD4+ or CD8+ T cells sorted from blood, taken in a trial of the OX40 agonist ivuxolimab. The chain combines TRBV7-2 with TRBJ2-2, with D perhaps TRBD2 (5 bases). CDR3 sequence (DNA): TGTGCCAGCAGGGACTTCCCCACCGGGGAGCTGTTTTTT. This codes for CASRDFPTGELFF.